This TCR beta chain emerged from a study of Graves' ophthalmopathy and Graves' hyperthyroidism. CDR3 size: 14 residues. Trimming removed 7 bases from V and 1 base from J; junction bases left unmatched: 5. CDR1 and CDR2 from the germline V gene are SNHLY and FYNNEI. Amplification from RNA transcripts yielded the TCR beta CDR3 regions. First-round RT-PCR with HTBI primers preceded a second-round multiplex PCR. TCRdb used MiXCR to reprocess the multiplex PCR reads, holding one entry per CDR3 protein. The sample contains more than 1,000,000 distinct CDR3 sequences, 36% of which appear only once. Sample: peripheral blood or thyroid tissue (not recorded which). This clonotype was obtained from an adult man with Graves' hyperthyroidism. J is TRBJ2-7 and V is TRBV2, with 9 bases fitting TRBD2. The CDR3 loop is CASISSGSSYEQYF. CDR3 DNA sequence: TGTGCCAGCATTAGTAGCGGGAGTTCCTACGAGCAGTACTTC. The whole variable domain, remainder taken from reference TRBV2 and TRBJ2-7, is EPEVTQTPSHQVTQMGQEVILRCVPISNHLYFYWYRQILGQKVEFLVSFYNNEISEKSEIFDDQFSVERPDGSNFTLKIRSTKLEDSAMYFCASISSGSSYEQYFGPGTRLTVT.